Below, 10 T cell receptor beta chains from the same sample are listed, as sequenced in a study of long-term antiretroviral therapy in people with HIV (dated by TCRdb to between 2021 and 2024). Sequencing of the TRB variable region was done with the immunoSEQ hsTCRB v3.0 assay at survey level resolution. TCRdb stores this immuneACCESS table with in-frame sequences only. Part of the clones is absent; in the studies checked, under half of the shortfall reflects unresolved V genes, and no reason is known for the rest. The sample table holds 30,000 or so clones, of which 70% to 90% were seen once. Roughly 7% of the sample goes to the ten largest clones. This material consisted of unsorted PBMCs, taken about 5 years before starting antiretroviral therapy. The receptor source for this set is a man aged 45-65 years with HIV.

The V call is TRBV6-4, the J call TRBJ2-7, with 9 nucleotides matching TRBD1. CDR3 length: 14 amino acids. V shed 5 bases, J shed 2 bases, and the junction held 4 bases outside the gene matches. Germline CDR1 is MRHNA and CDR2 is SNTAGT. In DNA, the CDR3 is TGTGCCAGCAGTAACCGGGACAGGGCCTACGAGCAGTACTTC. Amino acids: CASSNRDRAYEQYF.

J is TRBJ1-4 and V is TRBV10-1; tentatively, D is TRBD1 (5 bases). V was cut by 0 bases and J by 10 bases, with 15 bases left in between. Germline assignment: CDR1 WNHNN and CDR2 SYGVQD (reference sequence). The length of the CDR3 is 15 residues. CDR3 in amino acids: CASSESPGLRTKLFF. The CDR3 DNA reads TGCGCCAGCAGTGAGTCTCCGGGACTGCGCACAAAACTGTTTTTT.

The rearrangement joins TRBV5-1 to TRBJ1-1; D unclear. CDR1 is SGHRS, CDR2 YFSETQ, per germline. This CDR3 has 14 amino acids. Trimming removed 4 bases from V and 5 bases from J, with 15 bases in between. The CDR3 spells CASSLGQGSTEAFF. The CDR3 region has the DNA TGCGCCAGCAGCCTGGGTCAAGGGAGTACTGAAGCTTTCTTT.

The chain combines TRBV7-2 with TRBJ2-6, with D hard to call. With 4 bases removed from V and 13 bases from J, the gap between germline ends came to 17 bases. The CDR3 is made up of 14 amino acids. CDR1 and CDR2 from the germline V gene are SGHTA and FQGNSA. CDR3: CASSSDARRAVLTF. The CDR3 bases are TGTGCCAGCAGCTCCGACGCTAGACGGGCTGTCCTGACTTTC.

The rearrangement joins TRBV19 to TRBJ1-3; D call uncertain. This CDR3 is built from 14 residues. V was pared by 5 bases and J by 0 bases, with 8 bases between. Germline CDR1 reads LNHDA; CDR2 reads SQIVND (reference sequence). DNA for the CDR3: TGTGCCAGTAGTTTGGCCCTCTCTGGAAACACCATATATTTT. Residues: CASSLALSGNTIYF.

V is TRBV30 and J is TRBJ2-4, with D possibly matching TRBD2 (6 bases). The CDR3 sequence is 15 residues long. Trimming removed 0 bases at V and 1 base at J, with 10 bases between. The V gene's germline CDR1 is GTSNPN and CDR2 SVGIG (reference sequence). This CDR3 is CAWSVLREAKNIQYF. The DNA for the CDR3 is TGTGCCTGGAGTGTACTACGGGAGGCCAAAAACATTCAGTACTTC.

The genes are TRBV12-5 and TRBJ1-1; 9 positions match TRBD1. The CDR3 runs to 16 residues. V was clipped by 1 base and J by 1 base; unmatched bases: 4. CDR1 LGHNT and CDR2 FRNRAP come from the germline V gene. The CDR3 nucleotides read TGTGCTAGTGGTTTGGACTGGGGACAGGGGAACACTGAAGCTTTCTTT. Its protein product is CASGLDWGQGNTEAFF.

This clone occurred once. Here the CDR3 reads CASRFLVGEQYF. CDR3 coding DNA: TGTGCCAGCCGTTTCCTGGTAGGCGAGCAGTACTTC. The chain uses TRBV6-6 and TRBJ2-7; D uncertain. Per the germline V gene, CDR1 is MNHNY and CDR2 is SVGAGI (reference sequence). The CDR3 length is 12 residues. Between the trimmed V and J ends, which lost 8 bases and 6 bases, there was a span of 14 bases.

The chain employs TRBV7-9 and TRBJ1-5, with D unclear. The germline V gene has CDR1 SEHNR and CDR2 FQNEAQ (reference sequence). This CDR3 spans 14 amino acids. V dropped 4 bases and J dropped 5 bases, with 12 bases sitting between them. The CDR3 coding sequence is TGTGCCAGCAGCTCGGGATCCGGCTATCAGCCCCAGCATTTT. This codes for CASSSGSGYQPQHF.

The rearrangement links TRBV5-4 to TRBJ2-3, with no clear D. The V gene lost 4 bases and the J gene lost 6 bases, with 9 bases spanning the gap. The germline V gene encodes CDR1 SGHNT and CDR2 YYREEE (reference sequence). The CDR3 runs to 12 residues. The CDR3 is CASSPFGDTQYF. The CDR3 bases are TGTGCCAGCAGCCCCTTTGGCGATACGCAGTATTTT.